This T cell receptor (beta chain) was identified in a study of circulating CD8 cells and anti-PD-1 response in melanoma. Findings and limits, study-wide: Tumor reactivity was tested by peptide assays on expanded sorted subsets. Previously treated and treatment-naive patients were pooled together.

In this sample, this clonotype is medium-sized. Its antigen is still unknown. CDR1 is LNHDA and CDR2 is SQIVND in the germline V gene (reference sequence). Trimming pared 5 bases from V and 2 bases from J, leaving 13 bases between. The CDR3 loop spans 14 amino acids. Sorting of live CD3+CD8+TCRalphabeta+ cells by PD-1 and/or TIGIT gave four subsets. Using roughly 15 ng of total RNA, TCR libraries were made with the QIAseq Immune Repertoire TCR panel. TCRdb fed the reads into MiXCR, producing one record per CDR3 protein. The data hold several hundred distinct CDR3 sequences, with about 8.3% observed a single time.

The TCR sequence derives from a human donor with melanoma. V and J are TRBV19 and TRBJ2-7, with D hard to call. The material sequenced was CD8+ T cells from PBMCs, taken at baseline or after one month of anti-PD-1 therapy (not recorded which). The CDR3 region has the DNA TGTGCCAGTAGTCTAGGGAACCCACCCTACGAGCAGTACTTC. Its protein is CASSLGNPPYEQYF.